This TCR beta chain originates from a study of blood T cell repertoires in COVID-19. Whole-study context: Whether acute or convalescent, the COVID-19 samples came from the United States, Italy and Spain. Sources were T cells, B-cell-depleted T cells, or PBMCs; the material itself was cDNA or gDNA.

CDR3 length: 17 amino acids. The V gene end was trimmed by 5 bases and the J gene end by 4 bases; junction bases not matched to a gene: 7. The germline V gene encodes CDR1 MDHEN and CDR2 SYDVKM. How the authors handled the data: Reference gene primer amplification gave nucleated cell count estimates. Using immunoSEQ multiplex PCR, the repertoire was profiled, and TCRdb retains in-frame clones only, with some absent. V and J calls plus clone size are reproduced from that table; the DNA served to infer D and trimming. The sample shows 65,000 to 75,000 clones, roughly nine tenths of them seen only once.

Sequencing was performed on peripheral blood. This TCR derives from a man aged 50-60 years with active COVID-19. The chain combines TRBV28 with TRBJ2-1; 14 nucleotides match TRBD2. The CDR3: CASSLSGLAGVYNEQFF. CDR3 in DNA: TGTGCCAGCAGTCTCTCGGGACTAGCGGGGGTATACAATGAGCAGTTCTTC.